Listed below are T cell receptor beta chains from one sample, sequenced in a study of cytomegalovirus exposure and HLA in healthy donors. TCRdb's table, derived via immunoSEQ multiplex PCR, lists solely in-frame clones and lacks some. The repertoire holds 150,000 or so clones, with around three quarters as singletons. Sequencing was done on a sample of PBMCs. The receptor source for this set is a woman aged 40 to 50 in good health and CMV-seronegative. CDR3s include the opening cysteine and the closing phenylalanine or tryptophan. The D gene is left open where the match is weak. Size values are once, few and many counts, or a class for expanded clones, and some rows have none.

>TRBJ2-7|.|.|14|TRBV7-6
TGTGCCAGCAGCTTAACGGGGAGCTCCTACGAGCAGTACTTC
CASSLTGSSYEQYF
>TRBJ2-7|.|TRBD1|14|TRBV23-1
TGCGCCAGCAGTCCGAAGAGGGGGCTGGGTGAGCAGTACTTC
CASSPKRGLGEQYF
>TRBJ2-4|.|TRBD2|15|TRBV7-8
TGTGCCAGCAGCTTATTAGCGGGAGGGGTGGACATTCAGTACTTC
CASSLLAGGVDIQYF
>TRBJ1-1|few|.|15|TRBV28
TGTGCCAGCAGTCAATATACAGAGACGAACACTGAAGCTTTCTTT
CASSQYTETNTEAFF
>TRBJ1-1|few|.|12|TRBV6-1
TGTGCCAGCAGCCGGGAGAACACTGAAGCTTTCTTT
CASSRENTEAFF
>TRBJ1-5|.|TRBD1|13|TRBV6-1
TGTGCCAGCAGCCGGACAGGCCTCGAGCCCCAGCATTTT
CASSRTGLEPQHF
>TRBJ1-1|.|.|14|TRBV6-1
TGTGCCAGCAGTGAATTCCCTATGAACACTGAAGCTTTCTTT
CASSEFPMNTEAFF
>TRBJ2-7|.|.|14|TRBV4-1
TGCGCCAGCAGCCAAGACTTCGGTTCCTACGAGCAGTACTTC
CASSQDFGSYEQYF
>TRBJ2-7|.|.|13|TRBV29-1
TGCAGCGTGCTCCAGACAGGCTCCTACGAGCAGTACTTC
CSVLQTGSYEQYF
>TRBJ2-3|.|.|14|TRBV6-5
TGTGCCAGCAGTTACTCACGGGGGACAGATACGCAGTATTTT
CASSYSRGTDTQYF
>TRBJ2-1|once|TRBD2|16|TRBV7-8
TGTGCCAGCAGCTTAGTGGCGGGAGGCACAACGCGGGAGCAGTTCTTC
CASSLVAGGTTREQFF
>TRBJ2-7|once|.|14|TRBV7-6
TGTGCCAGCAGCTTAGACCAGGGCTCCTACGAGCAGTACTTC
CASSLDQGSYEQYF
>TRBJ1-5|few|.|18|TRBV19
TGTGCCAGTAGTATCAGGGCAGGGGCCCGACTCCGCAATCAGCCCCAGCATTTT
CASSIRAGARLRNQPQHF
>TRBJ1-4|.|.|14|TRBV5-1
TGCGCCAGCAGCGGGTCAGACAGGAAGGGAAAACTGTTTTTT
CASSGSDRKGKLFF
>TRBJ1-1|.|TRBD1|15|TRBV27
TGTGCCAGCCTACCGGGACAGGGGCGTAAAGGGAGAGCTTTCTTT
CASLPGQGRKGRAFF
>TRBJ1-1|.|.|13|TRBV18
TGTGCCAGCTTCCCGACAGGGAACACTGAAGCTTTCTTT
CASFPTGNTEAFF
>TRBJ2-1|.|TRBD2|15|TRBV5-1
TGCGCCAGCAGCTTCGGCCTAGCGGGAGGGAATGAGCAGTTCTTC
CASSFGLAGGNEQFF
>TRBJ1-2|few|TRBD1|15|TRBV19
TGTGCCAGTAGACAAGGACAGGGGGCTTACTATGGCTACACCTTC
CASRQGQGAYYGYTF
>TRBJ1-5|.|TRBD1|12|TRBV15
TGTGCCACCAGCAGCTGGGACAGGGGAGTGCATTTT
CATSSWDRGVHF
>TRBJ2-1|.|TRBD1|17|TRBV2
TGTGCCAGCAGTCGGGACAGGGGGCGGGAGTCCTACAATGAGCAGTTCTTC
CASSRDRGRESYNEQFF
>TRBJ2-7|.|TRBD2|15|TRBV11-3
TGTGCCAGCAGCTTTTTACTAGCGGGAGACTACGAGCAGTACTTC
CASSFLLAGDYEQYF
>TRBJ1-1|.|TRBD1|10|TRBV20-1
TGCAGTGAGACAGGGACAGAAGCTTTCTTT
CSETGTEAFF